Each of the 23 T cell receptor beta chains below was sequenced from the same sample in a study of cytomegalovirus exposure and HLA in healthy donors (dated 2017 in TCRdb). The library was made by the immunoSEQ multiplex PCR assay. For the multiplex PCR, a mixture combining 60 forward primers for TCR Vbeta segments and 13 reverse primers for TCR Jbeta segments was used. TCRdb carries this immuneACCESS record with in-frame sequences only. Its versions omit some clonotypes, under half of them owing to an unresolved V gene in the studies checked, with the rest unexplained. The sample includes around 110,000 clones, with around 67% observed a single time. The top ten clonotypes cover 11% to 15% of the sample. The sample was PBMCs. The source is a woman aged 40 to 50 in good health and CMV-seropositive.

This clone was detected only once. The chain is built from TRBV2 and TRBJ1-2; D gene ambiguous. The ends were cut back, 6 bases at V and 2 bases at J, with 13 bases in the middle. In germline, CDR1 is SNHLY, CDR2 FYNNEI. CDR3 size: 14 residues. CDR3 sequence reads: CASSPGRPNYGYTF. The CDR3 nucleotides read TGTGCCAGCAGCCCGGGAAGGCCGAACTATGGCTACACCTTC.

The chain carries TRBV7-8 and TRBJ1-5, with no clear D. CDR1 and CDR2 (germline): SGHVS, FQNEAQ. Trimming took 2 bases from V and 2 from J, leaving 7 bases between them. The CDR3 loop spans 14 amino acids. The CDR3 is CASSLNRGNQPQHF. The CDR3 DNA follows: TGTGCCAGCAGCTTAAATAGAGGCAATCAGCCCCAGCATTTT.

Details on this clone: The germline gene is not matched at one end of the junction; a read error may be the cause. The chain has TRBV11-2 and TRBJ1-6; TRBD1 aligns across 7 bases. This CDR3 contains 14 residues. Germline CDR1 SGHAT, CDR2 FQNNGV. CDR3 residues: CASSVDRVTSPLHF. CDR3 sequence (DNA): TGTGCCAGCAGCGTAGACAGGGTCACTTCACCCCTCCACTTT.

The genes are TRBV2 and TRBJ2-1, with D maybe TRBD2 (6 bases). CDR3 length: 14 amino acids. V lost 1 base and J lost 2, with 6 bases in between. Germline V lookup: CDR1 SNHLY, CDR2 FYNNEI. The CDR3 nucleotides read TGTGCCAGCAGTGAAGGGGGGGCCTACAATGAGCAGTTCTTC. Protein product: CASSEGGAYNEQFF.

The chain has TRBV29-1 and TRBJ2-3; the D gene is possibly TRBD1 (5 bases). Germline assignment: CDR1 SQVTM and CDR2 ANQGSEA. V shed 4 bases and J shed 1 base, with 9 bases lying between them. CDR3 length equals 13 residues. CDR3 nucleotides: TGCAGCGTTGGAGGCAGGGGCACAGATACGCAGTATTTT. This encodes CSVGGRGTDTQYF.

This clone showed up just once. The chain has TRBV7-2 and TRBJ2-1, with D tentatively TRBD2 (7 bases). The CDR3 length is 15 residues. V gave up 7 bases and J gave up 7 bases, with 20 bases separating them. CDR1 is SGHTA, CDR2 FQGNSA, per germline. The CDR3 region has the DNA TGTGCCAGCACCCCGAGGGGGGGGGCCCTTAATGAGCAGTTCTTC. Its translation is CASTPRGGALNEQFF.

The chain joins TRBV25-1 to TRBJ2-1; TRBD1 might be the D (6 bases). Trimming took off 5 bases at V and 6 bases at J, with 11 bases between the two ends. CDR3 size: 13 residues. Germline V gives CDR1 MGHDK, CDR2 SYGVNS. The DNA for the CDR3 is TGTGCCAGCAGTCTACCAGGGGCCAATGAGCAGTTCTTC. It translates to CASSLPGANEQFF.

The V and J genes are TRBV27 and TRBJ1-5; D may be TRBD1 (6 bases). V dropped 3 bases and J dropped 7 bases, with 16 bases sitting between them. This CDR3 has 15 amino acids. The V gene's germline CDR1 is MNHEY and CDR2 SMNVEV (reference sequence). In nucleotides, the CDR3 is TGTGCCAGCAGTTTCGCGGGGGCGCGTGGCCAGCCCCAGCATTTT. Encoded protein: CASSFAGARGQPQHF.

A remark on this clone: One end of the junction varies from germline; a read error may be responsible. The chain has TRBV7-8 and TRBJ1-1; 8 bases line up with TRBD1. Germline values: CDR1 SGHVS, CDR2 FQNEAQ. The CDR3 runs 15 residues. CDR3 region: CASSFPRDRNTEAFF. DNA of the CDR3: TGTGCCAGCAGCTTTCCCAGGGACAGGAACACTGAAGCCTTCTTT.

This chain joins TRBV7-7 and TRBJ2-1, with 7 bases lining up with TRBD1. The CDR3 extends over 14 amino acids. The germline V gene has CDR1 SSHAT and CDR2 FNYEAQ (reference sequence). CDR3 coding DNA: TGTGCTAGTGCCCCTGGACAGGCTTCAAGGGAGCAGTTCTTC. This codes for CASAPGQASREQFF.

The rearrangement joins TRBV21-1 to TRBJ2-3; the D call in the table, TRBD2, was not verified against the DNA. TRBV21-1 is a recognized pseudogene. CDR3 length: 18 residues. CDR3 sequence reads: CASSKMARLAGIPDTQYF. For the CDR3, the DNA is TGTGCCAGCAGCAAAATGGCGAGACTAGCGGGAATTCCAGATACGCAGTATTTT.

This chain connects TRBV19 to TRBJ1-1; a weak D match, TRBD1 (6 bases). The CDR3 has 13 residues. Germline V gene sequence: CDR1 LNHDA, CDR2 SQIVND (reference sequence). Trimming shortened V by 5 bases and J by 1 base, and 8 bases separated the two germline ends. DNA of the CDR3: TGTGCCAGTAGTTCGGGACAGAACACTGAAGCTTTCTTT. Translated: CASSSGQNTEAFF. Based on the CDR3 plus reference TRBV19 and TRBJ1-1, the full variable domain is DGGITQSPKYLFRKEGQNVTLSCEQNLNHDAMYWYRQDPGQGLRLIYYSQIVNDFQKGDIAEGYSVSREKKESFPLTVTSAQKNPTAFYLCASSSGQNTEAFFGQGTRLTVV.

The rearrangement links TRBV5-1 to TRBJ1-1; 7 bases line up with TRBD1. V was pared by 6 bases and J by 1 base, with 9 bases of the junction left unmatched. The CDR3 spans 15 residues. The germline gives CDR1 SGHRS, CDR2 YFSETQ. CDR3 bases: TGCGCCAGCACTGCTCTACAGGGGCGGAACACTGAAGCTTTCTTT. It codes for CASTALQGRNTEAFF.

Concerning this clone itself: Within the sample, other DNA sequences also encode this same CDR3. The genes are TRBV7-3 and TRBJ1-1, with D hard to call. V lost 6 bases to trimming and J lost 2 bases, with 10 bases between them. From germline, CDR1 is SGHTA and CDR2 FQGTGA. The CDR3 has 13 amino acids. CDR3 protein: CASSSGGNTEAFF. In DNA form, the CDR3 reads TGTGCCAGCAGTAGTGGCGGTAACACTGAAGCTTTCTTT.

J is TRBJ2-7 and V is TRBV5-1, with TRBD2 as a possible D gene (6 bases). Deletions cut 0 bases from V and 6 bases from J, with 13 bases between. The germline V gene encodes CDR1 SGHRS and CDR2 YFSETQ. The CDR3 is made up of 14 amino acids. The CDR3 here is CASSLAGGEGEQYF. In nucleotides, the CDR3 is TGCGCCAGCAGCTTGGCCGGGGGAGAGGGCGAGCAGTACTTC.

The rearrangement links TRBV5-6 to TRBJ1-3, with D perhaps matching TRBD1 (5 bases). Between the trimmed V and J ends, which lost 0 bases and 4 bases, there was a span of 11 bases. The CDR3 sequence is 15 residues long. CDR1 and CDR2 from the germline V gene are SGHDT and YYEEEE. CDR3 sequence: CASSLAWGRGNTIYF. The CDR3 DNA follows: TGTGCCAGCAGCTTGGCCTGGGGGAGGGGAAACACCATATATTTT.

This clone showed up just once. V and J are TRBV29-1 and TRBJ1-1, with D uncertain. Per germline, CDR1 SQVTM and CDR2 ANQGSEA. Trimming left V 7 bases short and J 0 bases short, with 6 bases between. CDR3 length: 11 residues. CDR3 DNA sequence: TGCAGCGCCGGTTTGAACACTGAAGCTTTCTTT. Translation: CSAGLNTEAFF.

This clone turned up a few times. The rearrangement uses TRBV6-5 and TRBJ1-1, with D possibly TRBD1 on 5 matching bases. The CDR3 runs to 15 residues. V lost 5 bases and J 2 bases, leaving 15 bases between the germline ends. CDR1 and CDR2 (germline): MNHEY, SVGAGI. CDR3 protein: CASSLRGTFNTEAFF. CDR3 in DNA: TGTGCCAGCAGTCTTCGGGGGACCTTTAACACTGAAGCTTTCTTT.

The V and J genes are TRBV19 and TRBJ2-5; 11 nucleotides agree with TRBD2. Germline V CDR1 and CDR2: LNHDA, SQIVND (reference sequence). The V and J ends lost 5 bases and 5 bases, in that order; junction bases with no gene match: 19. The CDR3 contains 19 residues. This CDR3 reads CASSPGTSGLSYNFETQYF. The CDR3 DNA follows: TGTGCCAGTAGTCCCGGGACTAGCGGACTCTCATACAATTTTGAGACCCAGTACTTC. Complete variable domain (other parts from reference TRBV19 and TRBJ2-5): DGGITQSPKYLFRKEGQNVTLSCEQNLNHDAMYWYRQDPGQGLRLIYYSQIVNDFQKGDIAEGYSVSREKKESFPLTVTSAQKNPTAFYLCASSPGTSGLSYNFETQYFGPGTRLLVL.

The chain has TRBV5-6 and TRBJ2-5; 9 nucleotides match TRBD2. The germline CDR1 and CDR2 sequences are SGHDT and YYEEEE. The V and J ends lost 3 bases and 1 base, in that order; junction bases with no gene match: 1. The CDR3 sequence is 14 residues long. The CDR3 sequence is CASSSRGGQETQYF. DNA of the CDR3: TGTGCCAGCAGCTCGCGGGGGGGCCAAGAGACCCAGTACTTC.

V gene TRBV5-1 combines with J gene TRBJ1-4; D might be TRBD1 (5 bases). Germline CDR1 and CDR2: SGHRS and YFSETQ. The CDR3 is 14 amino acids. Trimming shortened V by 1 base and J by 7 bases, and 11 bases separated the two germline ends. The CDR3 is CASSLSQGSEKLFF. The CDR3, as DNA: TGCGCCAGCAGCTTGAGTCAGGGTAGTGAAAAACTGTTTTTT.

This clone showed up just once. The chain combines TRBV30 with TRBJ1-5; possible D gene TRBD1, 5 bases. The CDR3 is made up of 14 amino acids. V was clipped by 0 bases and J by 5 bases, with 11 bases between them. Germline V gene sequence: CDR1 GTSNPN, CDR2 SVGIG (reference sequence). CDR3 sequence reads: CAWSVDTSYQPQHF. The DNA for the CDR3 is TGTGCCTGGAGTGTGGACACATCTTATCAGCCCCAGCATTTT.

The J gene is TRBJ1-2, the V gene TRBV6-5; D is possibly TRBD1 (5 bases). CDR1 and CDR2 from the germline V gene are MNHEY and SVGAGI. Trimming pared 6 bases from V and 4 bases from J, leaving 15 bases between. This CDR3 comprises 14 residues. For the CDR3, the DNA is TGTGCCAGCAGGCCCGGTTGGGGGGGCTATGGCTACACCTTC. Its protein is CASRPGWGGYGYTF.